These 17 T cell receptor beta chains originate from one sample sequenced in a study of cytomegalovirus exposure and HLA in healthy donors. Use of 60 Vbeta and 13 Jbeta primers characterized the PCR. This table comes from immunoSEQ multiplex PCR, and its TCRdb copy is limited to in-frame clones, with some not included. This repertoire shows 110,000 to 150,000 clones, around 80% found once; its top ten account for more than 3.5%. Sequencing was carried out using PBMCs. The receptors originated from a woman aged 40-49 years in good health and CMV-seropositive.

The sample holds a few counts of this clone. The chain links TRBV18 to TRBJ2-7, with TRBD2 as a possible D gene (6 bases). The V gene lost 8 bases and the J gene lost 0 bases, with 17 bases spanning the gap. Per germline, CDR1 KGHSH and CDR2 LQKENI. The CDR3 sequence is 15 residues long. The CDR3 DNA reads TGTGCCAGCCATGCTACTGGGCGGGGCTCCTACGAGCAGTACTTC. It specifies CASHATGRGSYEQYF.

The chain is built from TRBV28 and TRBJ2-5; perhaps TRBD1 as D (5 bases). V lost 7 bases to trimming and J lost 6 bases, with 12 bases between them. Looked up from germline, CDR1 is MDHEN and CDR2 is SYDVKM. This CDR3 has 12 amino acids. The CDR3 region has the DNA TGTGCCAGCACAGGGTGGGGTCAGACCCAGTACTTC. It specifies CASTGWGQTQYF.

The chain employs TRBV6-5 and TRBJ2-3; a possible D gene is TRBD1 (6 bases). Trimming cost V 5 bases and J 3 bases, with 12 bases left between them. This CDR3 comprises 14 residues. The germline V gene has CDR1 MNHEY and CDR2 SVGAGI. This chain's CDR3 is CASSEGGMTDTQYF. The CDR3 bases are TGTGCCAGCAGTGAAGGGGGTATGACAGATACGCAGTATTTT.

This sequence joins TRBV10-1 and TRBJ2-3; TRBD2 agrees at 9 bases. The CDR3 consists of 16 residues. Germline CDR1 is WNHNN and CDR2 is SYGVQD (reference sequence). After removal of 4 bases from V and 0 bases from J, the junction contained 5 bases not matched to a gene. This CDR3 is CASSGVAGASTDTQYF. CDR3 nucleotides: TGCGCCAGCAGTGGAGTAGCGGGGGCTAGCACAGATACGCAGTATTTT.

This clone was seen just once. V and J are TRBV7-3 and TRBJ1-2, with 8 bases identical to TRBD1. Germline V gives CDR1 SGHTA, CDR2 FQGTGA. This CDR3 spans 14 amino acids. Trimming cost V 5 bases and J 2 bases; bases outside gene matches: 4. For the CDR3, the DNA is TGTGCCAGCAGCCCGACAGGGGACAACTATGGCTACACCTTC. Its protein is CASSPTGDNYGYTF.

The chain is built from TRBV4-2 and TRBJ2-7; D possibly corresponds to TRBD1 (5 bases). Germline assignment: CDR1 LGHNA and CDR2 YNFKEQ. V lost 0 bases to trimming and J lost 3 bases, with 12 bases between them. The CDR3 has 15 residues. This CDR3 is CASSQEGQGHYEQYF. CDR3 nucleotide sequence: TGTGCCAGCAGCCAAGAGGGCCAGGGTCACTACGAGCAGTACTTC.

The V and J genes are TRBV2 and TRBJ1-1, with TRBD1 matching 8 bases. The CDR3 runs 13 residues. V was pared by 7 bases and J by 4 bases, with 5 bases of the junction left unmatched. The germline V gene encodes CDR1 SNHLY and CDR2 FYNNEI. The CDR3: CASIRDRSTEAFF. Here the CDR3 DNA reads TGTGCCAGCATCCGGGACAGGAGCACTGAAGCTTTCTTT. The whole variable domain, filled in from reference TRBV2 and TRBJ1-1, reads EPEVTQTPSHQVTQMGQEVILRCVPISNHLYFYWYRQILGQKVEFLVSFYNNEISEKSEIFDDQFSVERPDGSNFTLKIRSTKLEDSAMYFCASIRDRSTEAFFGQGTRLTVV.

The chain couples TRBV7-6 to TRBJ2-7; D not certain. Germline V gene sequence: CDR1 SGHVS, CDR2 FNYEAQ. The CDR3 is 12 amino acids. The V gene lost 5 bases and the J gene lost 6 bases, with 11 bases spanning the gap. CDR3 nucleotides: TGTGCCAGCAGCATTCACCCCGGCGAGCAGTACTTC. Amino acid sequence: CASSIHPGEQYF.

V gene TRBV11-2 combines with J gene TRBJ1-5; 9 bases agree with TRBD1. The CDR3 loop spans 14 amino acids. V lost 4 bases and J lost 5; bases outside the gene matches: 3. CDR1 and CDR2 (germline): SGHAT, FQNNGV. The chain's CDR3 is CASSSDRGDQPQHF. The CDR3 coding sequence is TGTGCCAGCAGCTCCGACAGGGGGGATCAGCCCCAGCATTTT. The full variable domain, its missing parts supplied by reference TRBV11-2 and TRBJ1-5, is EAGVAQSPRYKIIEKRQSVAFWCNPISGHATLYWYQQILGQGPKLLIQFQNNGVVDDSQLPKDRFSAERLKGVDSTLKIQPAKLEDSAVYLCASSSDRGDQPQHFGDGTRLSIL.

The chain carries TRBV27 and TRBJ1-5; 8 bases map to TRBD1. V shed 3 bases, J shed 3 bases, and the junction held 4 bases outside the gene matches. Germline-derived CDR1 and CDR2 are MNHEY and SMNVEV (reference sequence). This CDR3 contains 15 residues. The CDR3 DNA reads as TGTGCCAGCAGTTTCGGACAGGGTAACAATCAGCCCCAGCATTTT. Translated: CASSFGQGNNQPQHF.

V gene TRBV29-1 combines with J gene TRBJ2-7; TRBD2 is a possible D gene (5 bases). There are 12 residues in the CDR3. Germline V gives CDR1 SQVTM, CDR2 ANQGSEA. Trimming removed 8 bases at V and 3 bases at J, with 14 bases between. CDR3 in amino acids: CSPLAPLYEQYF. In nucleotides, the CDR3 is TGCAGCCCTCTAGCTCCACTCTACGAGCAGTACTTC.

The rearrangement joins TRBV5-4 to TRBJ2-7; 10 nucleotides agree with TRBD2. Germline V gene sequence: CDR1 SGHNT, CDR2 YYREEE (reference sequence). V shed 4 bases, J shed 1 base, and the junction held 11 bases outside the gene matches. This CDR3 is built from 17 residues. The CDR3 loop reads CASSRLAGVLGSYEQYF. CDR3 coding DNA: TGTGCCAGCAGCCGTCTAGCGGGAGTCCTGGGTTCCTACGAGCAGTACTTC.

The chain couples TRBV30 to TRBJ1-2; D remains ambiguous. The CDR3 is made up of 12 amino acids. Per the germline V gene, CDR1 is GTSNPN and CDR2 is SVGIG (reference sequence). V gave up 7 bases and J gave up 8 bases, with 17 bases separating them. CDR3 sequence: CAYNEGTPGYTF. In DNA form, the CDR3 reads TGTGCCTACAACGAGGGAACCCCCGGCTACACCTTC.

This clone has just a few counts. CDR3 nucleotide sequence: TGTGCCAGCAGCTTGGGGGGGCAGGACACTGAAGCTTTCTTT. This encodes CASSLGGQDTEAFF. This rearrangement joins TRBV7-9 to TRBJ1-1, with D maybe TRBD1 (6 bases). V was clipped by 3 bases and J by 3 bases, with 11 bases between them. The germline V gene has CDR1 SEHNR and CDR2 FQNEAQ (reference sequence). The CDR3 loop spans 14 amino acids.

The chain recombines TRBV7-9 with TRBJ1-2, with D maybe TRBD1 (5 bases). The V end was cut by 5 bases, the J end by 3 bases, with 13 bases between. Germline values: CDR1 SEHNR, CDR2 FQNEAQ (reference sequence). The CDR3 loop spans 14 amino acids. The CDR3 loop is CASSPRVTDYGYTF. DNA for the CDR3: TGTGCCAGCAGCCCCAGGGTTACGGACTATGGCTACACCTTC.

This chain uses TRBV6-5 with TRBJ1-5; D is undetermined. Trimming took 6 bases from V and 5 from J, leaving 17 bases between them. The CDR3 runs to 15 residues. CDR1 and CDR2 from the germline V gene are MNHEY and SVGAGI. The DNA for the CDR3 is TGTGCCAGCAGCCAAACGGGGAGGGTGGATCAGCCCCAGCATTTT. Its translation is CASSQTGRVDQPQHF.

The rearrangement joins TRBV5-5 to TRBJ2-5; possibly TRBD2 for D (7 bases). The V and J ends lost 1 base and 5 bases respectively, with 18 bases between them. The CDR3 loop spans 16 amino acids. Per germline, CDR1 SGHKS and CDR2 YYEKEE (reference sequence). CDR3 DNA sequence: TGTGCCAGCAGCTTGACGGGGGGTGGGGGGCAGGAGACCCAGTACTTC. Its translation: CASSLTGGGGQETQYF.